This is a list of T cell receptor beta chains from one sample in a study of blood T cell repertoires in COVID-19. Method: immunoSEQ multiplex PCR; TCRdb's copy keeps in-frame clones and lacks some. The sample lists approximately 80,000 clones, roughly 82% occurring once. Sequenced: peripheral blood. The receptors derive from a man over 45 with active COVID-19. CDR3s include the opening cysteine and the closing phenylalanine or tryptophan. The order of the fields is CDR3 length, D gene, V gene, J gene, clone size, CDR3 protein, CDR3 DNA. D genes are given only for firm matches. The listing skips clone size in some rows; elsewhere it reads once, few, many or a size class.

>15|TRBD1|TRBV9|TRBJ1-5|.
CASSLGQGASQPQHF
TGTGCCAGCAGCCTCGGACAGGGGGCAAGTCAGCCCCAGCATTTT
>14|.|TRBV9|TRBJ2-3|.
CASSVAEYTDTQYF
TGTGCTAGCAGTGTAGCGGAGTACACAGATACGCAGTATTTT
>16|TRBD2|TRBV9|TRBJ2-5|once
CASSVWASGTRETQYF
TGTGCCAGCAGCGTATGGGCTAGCGGGACGAGGGAGACCCAGTACTTC
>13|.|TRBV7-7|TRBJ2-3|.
CASSLGATDTQYF
TGTGCCAGCAGCTTGGGGGCCACAGATACGCAGTATTTT
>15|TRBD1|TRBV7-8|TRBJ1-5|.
CASSLVGQGGQPQHF
TGTGCCAGCAGCTTAGTTGGGCAGGGGGGTCAGCCCCAGCATTTT
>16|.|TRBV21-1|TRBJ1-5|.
CATLMVLGSGNQPQHF
TGTGCCACTCTGATGGTTCTGGGGAGCGGCAATCAGCCCCAGCATTTT
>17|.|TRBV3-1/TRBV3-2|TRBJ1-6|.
CASSRRRVGSYNSPLHF
TGTGCCAGCAGCCGCCGCAGGGTAGGATCCTATAATTCACCCCTCCACTTT
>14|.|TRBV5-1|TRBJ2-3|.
CASRDLSSTDTQYF
TGCGCCAGCCGGGACTTATCTAGCACAGATACGCAGTATTTT
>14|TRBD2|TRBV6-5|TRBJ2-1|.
CASSSGLAANEQFF
TGTGCCAGCAGTTCTGGACTAGCGGCTAATGAGCAGTTCTTC
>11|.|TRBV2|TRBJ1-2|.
CASRTGEGYTF
TGTGCCAGCAGGACGGGTGAGGGCTACACCTTC
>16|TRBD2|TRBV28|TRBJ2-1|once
CASSFPPPGGDNEQFF
TGTGCCAGCAGTTTCCCCCCCCCGGGAGGCGACAATGAGCAGTTCTTC
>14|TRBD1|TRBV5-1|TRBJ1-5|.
CASPRQGALQPQHF
TGCGCCAGCCCGAGACAGGGAGCACTTCAGCCCCAGCATTTT
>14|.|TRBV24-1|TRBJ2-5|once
CATSDLKAEETQYF
TGTGCCACCAGTGACTTAAAGGCGGAAGAGACCCAGTACTTC
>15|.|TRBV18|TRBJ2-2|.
CASSAKFQGPGELFF
TGTGCCAGCTCAGCAAAGTTTCAGGGTCCCGGGGAGCTGTTTTTT
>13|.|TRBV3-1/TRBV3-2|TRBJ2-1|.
CASSPRTNNEQFF
TGTGCCAGCAGCCCCCGGACTAACAATGAGCAGTTCTTC
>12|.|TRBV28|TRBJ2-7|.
CASSFSVYEQYF
TGTGCCAGCAGTTTCTCTGTCTACGAGCAGTACTTC
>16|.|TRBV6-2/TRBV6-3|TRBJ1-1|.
CASSYSIRVLNTEAFF
TGTGCCAGCAGTTACTCGATTCGGGTCCTGAACACTGAAGCTTTCTTT
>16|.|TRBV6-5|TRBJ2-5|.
CASSYSGISPGETQYF
TGTGCCAGCAGTTACTCAGGGATTTCCCCAGGGGAGACCCAGTACTTC
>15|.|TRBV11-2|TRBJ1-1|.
CASSLGQNMNTEAFF
TGTGCCAGCAGCTTAGGACAGAACATGAACACTGAAGCTTTCTTT
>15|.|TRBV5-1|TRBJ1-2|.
CASSSYDRQSYGYTF
TGCGCCAGCAGCTCATACGACAGACAGTCCTATGGCTACACCTTC
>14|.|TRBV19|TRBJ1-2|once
CASSIDNSNYGYTF
TGTGCCAGTAGTATTGACAACTCTAACTATGGCTACACCTTC
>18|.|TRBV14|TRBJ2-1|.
CASSQDWGRGPSYNEQFF
TGTGCCAGCAGCCAAGATTGGGGGCGCGGACCCTCCTACAATGAGCAGTTCTTC
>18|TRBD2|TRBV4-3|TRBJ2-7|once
CASSQDMVAGVGTYEQYF
TGCGCCAGCAGCCAAGATATGGTAGCGGGAGTTGGAACCTACGAGCAGTACTTC
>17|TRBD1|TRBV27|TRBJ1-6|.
CASSPDRGPSYNSPLHF
TGTGCCAGCAGTCCCGACAGGGGCCCCTCCTATAATTCACCCCTCCACTTT
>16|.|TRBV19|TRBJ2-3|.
CASSRQGRVSTDTQYF
TGTGCCAGTAGCCGACAGGGGAGGGTTAGCACAGATACGCAGTATTTT
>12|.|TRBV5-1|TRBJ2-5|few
CASSLQQETQYF
TGCGCCAGCAGCTTACAGCAAGAGACCCAGTACTTC
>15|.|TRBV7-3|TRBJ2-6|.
CASSLGASGANVLTF
TGTGCCAGCAGCTTAGGGGCCTCTGGGGCCAACGTCCTGACTTTC
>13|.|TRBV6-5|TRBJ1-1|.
CASSYSPYTEAFF
TGTGCCAGCAGTTACTCCCCCTACACTGAAGCTTTCTTT
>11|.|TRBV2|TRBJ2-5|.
CASSEIKLQYF
TGTGCCAGCAGTGAAATCAAGCTCCAGTACTTC
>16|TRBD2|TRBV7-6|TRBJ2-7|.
CASSLMVPGTTYEQYF
TGTGCCAGCAGCTTAATGGTTCCGGGGACTACCTACGAGCAGTACTTC
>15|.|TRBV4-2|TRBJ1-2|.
CASSQEVSPPYGYTF
TGTGCCAGCAGCCAAGAAGTCAGTCCTCCCTATGGCTACACCTTC
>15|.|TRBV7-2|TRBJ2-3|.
CASSLVGLRTDTQYF
TGTGCCAGCAGCTTAGTTGGCCTCCGCACAGATACGCAGTATTTT
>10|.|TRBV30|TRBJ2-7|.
CAAGLYEQYF
TGTGCCGCGGGACTCTACGAGCAGTACTTC
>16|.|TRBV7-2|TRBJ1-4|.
CASSLGGLATNEKLFF
TGTGCCAGCAGCTTAGGAGGATTAGCAACTAATGAAAAACTGTTTTTT
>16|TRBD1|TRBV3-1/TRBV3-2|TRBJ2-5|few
CASSAGGPGGKETQYF
TGTGCCAGCAGCGCAGGGGGCCCAGGGGGGAAAGAGACCCAGTACTTC
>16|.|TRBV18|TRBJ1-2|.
CASSPTTRRGGRGYTF
TGTGCCAGCTCCCCCACCACGAGGAGGGGAGGGCGGGGCTACACCTTC
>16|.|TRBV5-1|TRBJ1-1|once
CASSLGLYGPNTEAFF
TGCGCCAGCAGCCTGGGGTTGTATGGGCCGAACACTGAAGCTTTCTTT
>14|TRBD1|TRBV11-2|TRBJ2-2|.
CASSSDRASGELFF
TGTGCCAGCAGCTCGGACAGGGCCAGCGGGGAGCTGTTTTTT
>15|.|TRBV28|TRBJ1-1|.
CASSLWRTANTEAFF
TGTGCCAGCAGTTTATGGAGGACAGCGAACACTGAAGCTTTCTTT
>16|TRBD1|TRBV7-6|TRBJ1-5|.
CASSLQPGGSNQPQHF
TGTGCCAGCAGCTTACAACCAGGGGGTAGCAATCAGCCCCAGCATTTT
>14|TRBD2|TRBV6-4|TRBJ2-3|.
CASRLAGDSDTQYF
TGTGCCAGCAGACTAGCGGGAGACTCAGATACGCAGTATTTT
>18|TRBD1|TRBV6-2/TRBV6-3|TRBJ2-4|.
CASSYRDRDTLAKNIQYF
TGTGCCAGCAGTTACCGGGACAGGGACACCTTAGCCAAAAACATTCAGTACTTC
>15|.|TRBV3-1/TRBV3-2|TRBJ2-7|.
CASSQAGVGFYEQYF
TGTGCCAGCAGCCAAGCAGGGGTCGGCTTTTACGAGCAGTACTTC
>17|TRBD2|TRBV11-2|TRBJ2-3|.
CASSLGTSGGVTDTQYF
TGTGCCAGCAGCTTGGGAACTAGCGGGGGGGTCACAGATACGCAGTATTTT
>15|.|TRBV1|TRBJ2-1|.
CTSSQAGSSYNEQFF
TGCACCAGCAGCCAAGCCGGTAGCTCCTACAATGAGCAGTTCTTC
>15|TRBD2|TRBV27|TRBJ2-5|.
CASTPTAGVVETQYF
TGTGCCAGCACCCCGACAGCGGGAGTTGTAGAGACCCAGTACTTC
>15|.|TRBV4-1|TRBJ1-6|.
CASSQVSVLNSPLHF
TGCGCCAGCAGCCAAGTCTCTGTTTTAAATTCACCCCTCCACTTT
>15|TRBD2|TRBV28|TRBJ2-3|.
CASSSSGARADTQYF
TGTGCCAGCAGTTCTAGCGGGGCCCGGGCGGATACACAGTATTTT
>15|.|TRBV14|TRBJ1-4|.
CASSPLGGHDEKLFF
TGTGCCAGCAGCCCCCTGGGGGGGCACGATGAAAAACTGTTTTTT
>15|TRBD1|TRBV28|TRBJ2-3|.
CASRYGTGETDTQYF
TGTGCCAGCAGGTACGGGACAGGCGAAACAGATACGCAGTATTTT
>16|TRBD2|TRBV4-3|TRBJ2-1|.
CASSQVLAGGYNEQFF
TGCGCCAGCAGCCAAGTATTGGCGGGAGGGTACAATGAGCAGTTCTTC
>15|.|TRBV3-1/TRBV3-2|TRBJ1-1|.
CASSQDFAENTEAFF
TGTGCCAGCAGCCAAGATTTCGCGGAGAACACTGAAGCTTTCTTT